Below are 5 T cell receptor beta chains sequenced from a single sample in a study of cytomegalovirus exposure and HLA in healthy donors. The primer mix had 60 Vbeta and 13 Jbeta primers. Some clones are missing from TCRdb's copy, which holds only in-frame ones; the method was immunoSEQ multiplex PCR. This sample yields around 200,000 clones, of which approximately 75% are seen a single time; more than 4.5% belongs to the top ten. The sample comprised PBMCs. The receptor set was obtained from a man younger than 40 in good health and CMV-seropositive.

The rearrangement uses TRBV27 and TRBJ2-1; 7 nucleotides align to TRBD1. This CDR3 has 13 amino acids. Germline CDR1 MNHEY, CDR2 SMNVEV (reference sequence). The V gene end was trimmed by 6 bases and the J gene end by 6 bases; junction bases not matched to a gene: 5. Written as DNA, the CDR3 is TGTGCCAGCAGGCCAGGGGGATTCAATGAGCAGTTCTTC. Translating it yields CASRPGGFNEQFF.

This rearrangement joins TRBV7-3 to TRBJ2-1, with TRBD1 matching 9 bases. CDR1 is SGHTA and CDR2 is FQGTGA in the germline V gene. CDR3 length: 16 residues. Trimming at V came to 5 bases and at J to 3 bases, leaving 8 bases not matched to a gene. CDR3: CASSASGTGFYNEQFF. CDR3 nucleotide sequence: TGTGCCAGCAGCGCCTCCGGGACAGGGTTCTACAATGAGCAGTTCTTC.

The chain combines TRBV4-3 with TRBJ2-2; D might be TRBD2 (7 bases). There are 17 residues in the CDR3. Germline V gene lookup returns CDR1 LGHNA and CDR2 YSLEER. Trimming cost V 0 bases and J 3 bases, with 14 bases left between them. CDR3 bases: TGCGCCAGCAGCCAAGATTCTGGGGGGGCCTACACCGGGGAGCTGTTTTTT. Its protein is CASSQDSGGAYTGELFF.

The table lists this clone with a few counts. The chain carries TRBV5-1 and TRBJ1-1, with D maybe TRBD1 (5 bases). From germline, CDR1 is SGHRS and CDR2 YFSETQ. CDR3 length: 14 amino acids. The V end was cut by 3 bases, the J end by 7 bases, with 16 bases between. Here the CDR3 reads CASSYHAGTYEAFF. In DNA form, the CDR3 reads TGCGCCAGCAGCTACCACGCGGGGACCTATGAAGCTTTCTTT.

The chain uses TRBV5-1 and TRBJ1-3; TRBD1 might be the D (6 bases). V shed 1 base and J shed 0 bases, with 8 bases lying between them. CDR1 and CDR2 from the germline V gene are SGHRS and YFSETQ. The CDR3 consists of 15 residues. CDR3 in amino acids: CASSLQGISGNTIYF. DNA of the CDR3: TGCGCCAGCAGCTTGCAGGGGATCTCTGGAAACACCATATATTTT. Combining the CDR3 with reference TRBV5-1 and TRBJ1-3 gives the whole variable domain KAGVTQTPRYLIKTRGQQVTLSCSPISGHRSVSWYQQTPGQGLQFLFEYFSETQRNKGNFPGRFSGRQFSNSRSEMNVSTLELGDSALYLCASSLQGISGNTIYFGEGSWLTVV.